The 32 T cell receptor beta chains given below trace back to one sample, sequenced in a study of T cell responses to AZD1222 COVID-19 vaccine. TCRdb keeps only in-frame clones here, not all; method: immunoSEQ multiplex PCR. The data show approximately 150,000 clones, 87% seen once. Source: peripheral blood, taken on day 0 of AZD1222 vaccination. These receptors all come from an adult in good health.

This chain uses TRBV6-1 with TRBJ1-4, with D possibly being TRBD1 (5 bases). CDR1 and CDR2 from the germline V gene are MNHNS and SASEGT. Trimming took 2 bases from V and 4 from J, leaving 8 bases between them. This CDR3 is 14 amino acids long. This chain's CDR3 is CASSEPGLNEKLFF. For the CDR3, the DNA is TGTGCCAGCAGTGAACCGGGACTTAATGAAAAACTGTTTTTT.

This sequence joins TRBV9 and TRBJ2-3; D possibly uses TRBD1 or TRBD2 (5 bases each). The germline V gene has CDR1 SGDLS and CDR2 YYNGEE. Trimming shortened V by 0 bases and J by 1 base, and 9 bases separated the two germline ends. The CDR3 totals 15 residues. The CDR3: CASSVVWGRTDTQYF. CDR3 coding DNA: TGTGCCAGCAGCGTAGTCTGGGGACGCACAGATACGCAGTATTTT.

This rearrangement joins TRBV18 to TRBJ1-1; 8 bases are shared with TRBD1. The J segment lost 4 bases and the V segment lost 3 bases, leaving 16 bases of the junction unmatched. Per the germline V gene, CDR1 is KGHSH and CDR2 is LQKENI. The CDR3 has 18 residues. This CDR3 is CASSPTSPGQAASTEAFF. The CDR3 coding sequence is TGTGCCAGCTCACCTACCTCCCCGGGACAGGCCGCTAGCACTGAAGCTTTCTTT. The whole variable domain, remainder taken from reference TRBV18 and TRBJ1-1, is NAGVMQNPRHLVRRRGQEARLRCSPMKGHSHVYWYRQLPEEGLKFMVYLQKENIIDESGMPKERFSAEFPKEGPSILRIQQVVRGDSAAYFCASSPTSPGQAASTEAFFGQGTRLTVV.

The chain joins TRBV30 to TRBJ1-3; 7 nucleotides align to TRBD1. CDR3 length: 15 amino acids. Trimming cost V 3 bases and J 0 bases; bases outside gene matches: 5. Germline-derived CDR1 and CDR2 are GTSNPN and SVGIG (reference sequence). The CDR3 sequence is CAWSPGTASGNTIYF. Here the CDR3 DNA reads TGTGCCTGGAGCCCCGGGACAGCCTCTGGAAACACCATATATTTT.

The chain recombines TRBV2 with TRBJ2-7, with TRBD2 matching 9 bases. This CDR3 region has 15 residues. With 7 bases clipped from V and 3 bases from J, the junction kept 10 bases outside the gene matches. Germline V gene data show CDR1 as SNHLY and CDR2 as FYNNEI. Here the CDR3 DNA reads TGTGCCAGCATGAGGAATCTAGCGGGGAGCTACGAGCAGTACTTC. Its translation: CASMRNLAGSYEQYF.

The chain combines TRBV18 with TRBJ1-1; D remains unclear. The germline CDR1 and CDR2 sequences are KGHSH and LQKENI. The CDR3 extends over 15 amino acids. V lost 0 bases to trimming and J lost 0 bases, with 8 bases between them. CDR3 bases: TGTGCCAGCTCACCACCCGGCAGCATGAACACTGAAGCTTTCTTT. Encoded protein: CASSPPGSMNTEAFF.

V and J are TRBV6-5 and TRBJ2-2; either TRBD1 or TRBD2 may fit D (5 bases each). The germline V gene encodes CDR1 MNHEY and CDR2 SVGAGI. This CDR3 has 15 residues. Trimming cost V 1 base and J 4 bases, with 10 bases left between them. The CDR3 DNA sequence: TGTGCCAGCAGTTACTTAGGGACGGGCACCGGGGAGCTGTTTTTT. Protein product: CASSYLGTGTGELFF.

V gene TRBV9 combines with J gene TRBJ1-1; D might be TRBD1 (5 bases). This CDR3 spans 16 amino acids. The germline V gene encodes CDR1 SGDLS and CDR2 YYNGEE. The V end lost 0 bases, the J end lost 5 bases, and 17 bases lay between the germline ends. The CDR3 sequence is CASSVDPVGAQTEAFF. The CDR3 DNA sequence: TGTGCCAGCAGCGTAGATCCGGTTGGGGCGCAAACTGAAGCTTTCTTT. Using reference TRBV9 and TRBJ1-1 for the parts outside the CDR3, the full variable domain is DSGVTQTPKHLITATGQRVTLRCSPRSGDLSVYWYQQSLDQGLQFLIQYYNGEERAKGNILERFSAQQFPDLHSELNLSSLELGDSALYFCASSVDPVGAQTEAFFGQGTRLTVV.

J is TRBJ2-7 and V is TRBV3-1 (or the pseudogene TRBV3-2), with 13 bases that match TRBD2. V lost 4 bases to trimming and J lost 4 bases; unmatched junction nucleotides: 4. Germline V gene lookup returns CDR1 LGHDT and CDR2 YNNKEL (reference sequence). The CDR3 contains 15 residues. The CDR3 DNA reads as TGTGCCAGCAGCCCCACGGGACTAGCGGGATACGAGCAGTACTTC. As protein: CASSPTGLAGYEQYF.

This chain uses TRBV10-3 with TRBJ2-7, with D perhaps TRBD1 (5 bases). The V end lost 6 bases, the J end lost 4 bases, and 10 bases lay between the germline ends. Germline V gives CDR1 ENHRY, CDR2 SYGVKD. The CDR3 has 12 residues. For the CDR3, the DNA is TGTGCCATCAGCCCACAGGAATACGAGCAGTACTTC. Translation gives CAISPQEYEQYF.

J is TRBJ2-3 and V is TRBV5-1, with TRBD2 matching 7 bases. Germline V gives CDR1 SGHRS, CDR2 YFSETQ. CDR3 size: 15 residues. The V gene end was trimmed by 10 bases and the J gene end by 5 bases; junction bases not matched to a gene: 16. In nucleotides, the CDR3 is TGCGCCTCCCGAGGGGAGCGGGGCTCCGGAGATACGCAGTATTTT. The encoded protein is CASRGERGSGDTQYF.

This chain joins TRBV29-1 and TRBJ2-3; TRBD2 might be the D (6 bases). This CDR3 has 15 amino acids. Germline values: CDR1 SQVTM, CDR2 ANQGSEA. The V gene lost 6 bases and the J gene lost 13 bases, with 29 bases spanning the gap. The CDR3 loop is CSVGPGGGGTIPEYF. CDR3 sequence (DNA): TGCAGCGTCGGACCCGGTGGGGGAGGAACAATACCAGAGTATTTT.

The gene calls are TRBV6-5 and TRBJ2-1; 12 bases map to TRBD2. The CDR3 is 14 residues long. J was trimmed by 5 bases and V by 6 bases; bases with no gene match: 2. Germline CDR1 is MNHEY and CDR2 is SVGAGI. DNA for the CDR3: TGTGCCAGCAGAGGACTAGCGGGGAACAATGAGCAGTTCTTC. Amino acid sequence: CASRGLAGNNEQFF.

The chain has TRBV27 and TRBJ2-1; 8 bases agree with TRBD2. This CDR3 is built from 20 residues. V shed 4 bases and J 1 base; nucleotides not matched to a gene: 18. Per germline, CDR1 MNHEY and CDR2 SMNVEV (reference sequence). The CDR3 nucleotides read TGTGCCAGCAGTTCCCGGGCTAGCGGGCCTAGCAGGGCTTCCTACAATGAGCAGTTCTTC. Translating it yields CASSSRASGPSRASYNEQFF.

V gene TRBV2 combines with J gene TRBJ2-3; possibly TRBD1 for D (6 bases). Germline lookup yields CDR1 SNHLY and CDR2 FYNNEI. The CDR3 covers 14 residues. Trimming took 8 bases from V and 2 from J, leaving 14 bases between them. The CDR3 region has the DNA TGTGCCAGCGGAGCAGGGGCTCTCACAGATACGCAGTATTTT. Its translation: CASGAGALTDTQYF. Drawing the rest from reference TRBV2 and TRBJ2-3, the complete variable domain is EPEVTQTPSHQVTQMGQEVILRCVPISNHLYFYWYRQILGQKVEFLVSFYNNEISEKSEIFDDQFSVERPDGSNFTLKIRSTKLEDSAMYFCASGAGALTDTQYFGPGTRLTVL.

This chain joins TRBV10-1 and TRBJ2-7; no firm D call. Per the germline V gene, CDR1 is WNHNN and CDR2 is SYGVQD (reference sequence). The CDR3 runs to 13 residues. Trimming stripped 8 bases from V and 3 bases from J, with 14 bases between. The CDR3 protein is CASESSGSYEQYF. CDR3 nucleotide sequence: TGCGCCAGCGAATCCTCCGGCAGCTACGAGCAGTACTTC.

A word on this clone: The sample has other DNA sequences that encode this CDR3 too. The chain employs TRBV5-1 and TRBJ2-7; 12 bases are shared with TRBD2. J lost 2 bases, V lost 4 bases, and 4 bases had no gene match. Per germline, CDR1 SGHRS and CDR2 YFSETQ. The CDR3 spans 15 residues. The CDR3 region has the DNA TGCGCCAGCAGCGTGGGACTAGCGGGTGCCTACGAGCAGTACTTC. The encoded protein is CASSVGLAGAYEQYF.

This chain connects TRBV6-5 to TRBJ2-7; D might be TRBD1 (6 bases). Looked up from germline, CDR1 is MNHEY and CDR2 is SVGAGI. The germline V and J ends were trimmed by 8 bases and 7 bases, with 15 bases remaining between them. CDR3 length equals 12 residues. CDR3 protein: CASYDRSWEQYF. The CDR3 DNA is TGTGCCAGCTACGACAGGTCATGGGAGCAGTACTTC.

V usage is TRBV4-1 and J usage is TRBJ1-3; D is perhaps TRBD1 (6 bases). The V end was cut by 0 bases, the J end by 0 bases, with 18 bases between. Germline CDR1 reads MGHRA; CDR2 reads YSYEKL. The CDR3 covers 19 residues. CDR3: CASSQDPAFGGNSGNTIYF. Here the CDR3 DNA reads TGCGCCAGCAGCCAAGATCCGGCGTTTGGGGGCAACTCTGGAAACACCATATATTTT.

This chain uses TRBV3-1 (or the pseudogene TRBV3-2) with TRBJ2-1; D call uncertain. Trimming removed 1 base at V and 4 bases at J, with 11 bases between. Per germline, CDR1 LGHDT and CDR2 YNNKEL (reference sequence). This CDR3 is 15 amino acids long. CDR3 loop: CASSQGSRVYNEQFF. The CDR3, as DNA: TGTGCCAGCAGCCAAGGGAGCCGGGTTTACAATGAGCAGTTCTTC.

In its sample, this clone was seen once. The rearrangement joins TRBV28 to TRBJ2-7; D perhaps matches TRBD1 (5 bases). The CDR3 sequence is 15 residues long. The V and J ends lost 3 bases and 5 bases respectively, with 17 bases between them. CDR1 and CDR2 from the germline V gene are MDHEN and SYDVKM. Here the CDR3 DNA reads TGTGCCAGCAGTTTCTACGAGGTGGCAGGGAACGAGCAGTACTTC. Its protein is CASSFYEVAGNEQYF.

This clone was recorded a few times. The rearrangement links TRBV19 to TRBJ1-5; 8 bases align to TRBD1. This CDR3 has 15 amino acids. Germline CDR1 and CDR2: LNHDA and SQIVND (reference sequence). J was trimmed by 4 bases and V by 5 bases; bases with no gene match: 7. The CDR3 reads CASSVDRGENQPQHF. CDR3 sequence (DNA): TGTGCCAGTAGTGTCGACAGGGGCGAGAATCAGCCCCAGCATTTT. The variable domain in full, with the rest retrieved from reference TRBV19 and TRBJ1-5, is DGGITQSPKYLFRKEGQNVTLSCEQNLNHDAMYWYRQDPGQGLRLIYYSQIVNDFQKGDIAEGYSVSREKKESFPLTVTSAQKNPTAFYLCASSVDRGENQPQHFGDGTRLSIL.

This chain joins TRBV5-6 and TRBJ2-7; D is unclear. V lost 4 bases and J lost 4, with 9 bases in between. CDR3 size: 12 residues. Germline CDR1 and CDR2: SGHDT and YYEEEE. CDR3 loop: CASSPDSYEQYF. The CDR3 nucleotides are TGTGCCAGCAGCCCAGATAGTTACGAGCAGTACTTC.

The chain uses TRBV25-1 and TRBJ1-3; 10 bases match TRBD1. The J segment lost 8 bases and the V segment lost 4 bases, leaving 8 bases of the junction unmatched. The CDR3 is 15 residues long. The germline gives CDR1 MGHDK, CDR2 SYGVNS. This chain's CDR3 is CASSAAGQGGHTIYF. In DNA, the CDR3 is TGTGCCAGCAGTGCCGCAGGACAGGGGGGGCACACCATATATTTT.

This rearrangement joins TRBV5-1 to TRBJ2-5; D is unresolved. Trimming shortened V by 1 base and J by 2 bases, and 6 bases separated the two germline ends. The germline V gene has CDR1 SGHRS and CDR2 YFSETQ. The CDR3 runs to 13 residues. CDR3 residues: CASSLLGQETQYF. CDR3 nucleotides: TGCGCCAGCAGCTTGCTCGGTCAAGAGACCCAGTACTTC.

There are a few counts of this clone. The chain combines TRBV5-8 with TRBJ2-1, with TRBD2 matching 14 bases. Germline V gene lookup returns CDR1 SGHTS and CDR2 YDEGEE. This CDR3 is 16 amino acids long. The ends lost 4 bases at V and 11 bases at J; junction bases unmatched: 11. The CDR3 DNA sequence: TGTGCCAGCAGCGTTACCGGACTAGCGGGAGGAACAAAGCAGTTCTTC. This encodes CASSVTGLAGGTKQFF.

The CDR3 sequence: CASSQGTADHYNSPLHF. For the CDR3, the DNA is TGTGCCAGCAGCCAAGGCACGGCAGATCATTATAATTCACCCCTCCACTTT. The V call is TRBV4-2, the J call TRBJ1-6; D is uncertain. The germline V gene encodes CDR1 LGHNA and CDR2 YNFKEQ. The CDR3 is 17 amino acids. V was clipped by 1 base and J by 4 bases, with 14 bases between them.

The chain is built from TRBV4-1 and TRBJ2-5; 13 positions agree with TRBD2. Losses at the gene ends were 3 bases for V and 5 bases for J; bases not matched to a gene: 6. CDR1 and CDR2 (germline): MGHRA, YSYEKL. The CDR3 consists of 16 residues. This CDR3 is CASSHGLAGARETQYF. The CDR3, as DNA: TGCGCCAGCAGCCACGGACTAGCGGGAGCTCGGGAGACCCAGTACTTC.

This clone was detected only once. The genes are TRBV19 and TRBJ1-3; the match to TRBD1 covers 8 bases. The junction had 10 bases not matched to a gene; V was cut back by 6 bases and J by 3 bases. The CDR3 has 16 amino acids. Germline V CDR1 and CDR2: LNHDA, SQIVND (reference sequence). CDR3 sequence (DNA): TGTGCCAGTAGAAAAGGACAGGGTGCGAATGGAAACACCATATATTTT. Translated: CASRKGQGANGNTIYF.

This chain links TRBV19 with TRBJ1-5; weak D call: TRBD1 (5 bases). Germline V gene sequence: CDR1 LNHDA, CDR2 SQIVND (reference sequence). This CDR3 has 15 amino acids. V was trimmed by 3 bases and J by 0 bases, leaving 9 bases between them. The CDR3 DNA is TGTGCCAGTAGTATTGAGGGGAATAGCAATCAGCCCCAGCATTTT. It translates to CASSIEGNSNQPQHF.

The chain recombines TRBV6-5 with TRBJ1-1; 8 positions match TRBD1. Germline trimming cut 6 bases from V and 1 base from J; bases unmatched to any gene: 4. Germline V lookup: CDR1 MNHEY, CDR2 SVGAGI. This CDR3 is 14 amino acids long. The CDR3 region has the DNA TGTGCCAGCAGGGACCAGGGGGCGAACACTGAAGCTTTCTTT. Its protein is CASRDQGANTEAFF.

This chain connects TRBV18 to TRBJ2-1; no firm D call. Trimming took off 3 bases at V and 6 bases at J, with 12 bases between the two ends. The germline V gene encodes CDR1 KGHSH and CDR2 LQKENI. The CDR3 consists of 14 residues. CDR3 DNA sequence: TGTGCCAGCTCACCCGTCCGGCAGTTCAATGAGCAGTTCTTC. This codes for CASSPVRQFNEQFF. Full variable domain (outside the CDR3, taken from reference TRBV18 and TRBJ2-1): NAGVMQNPRHLVRRRGQEARLRCSPMKGHSHVYWYRQLPEEGLKFMVYLQKENIIDESGMPKERFSAEFPKEGPSILRIQQVVRGDSAAYFCASSPVRQFNEQFFGPGTRLTVL.